These 17 T cell receptor beta chains were all obtained from the same sample, sequenced in a study of T cells in Graves' hyperthyroidism and ophthalmopathy. Amplification yielded TCR beta CDR3 regions, with RNA transcripts as the source. Researchers ran a first-round RT-PCR on the TCR CDR3 using the HTBI primer set. TCRdb reprocessed the multiplex PCR reads with MiXCR, giving one entry per CDR3 protein. The sample carries approximately 870,000 distinct CDR3 sequences, 38% recorded once. The specimen sequenced was blood. The receptors derive from a man aged 18 to 35 with Graves' hyperthyroidism.

This sequence joins TRBV5-1 and TRBJ2-5; 8 nucleotides line up with TRBD2. CDR1 SGHRS and CDR2 YFSETQ come from the germline V gene. This CDR3 has 15 amino acids. J was trimmed by 2 bases and V by 1 base; bases with no gene match: 4. This CDR3 is CASSLLAGSQETQYF. In DNA form, the CDR3 reads TGCGCCAGCAGCTTGTTAGCGGGGAGTCAAGAGACCCAGTACTTC. Variable domain in full (rest from reference TRBV5-1 and TRBJ2-5): KAGVTQTPRYLIKTRGQQVTLSCSPISGHRSVSWYQQTPGQGLQFLFEYFSETQRNKGNFPGRFSGRQFSNSRSEMNVSTLELGDSALYLCASSLLAGSQETQYFGPGTRLLVL.

As for this clonotype: Compared with germline, one end of the junction differs, possibly owing to a read error. This chain uses TRBV5-1 with TRBJ1-2; D is unclear. This CDR3 has 13 residues. Germline CDR1 reads SGHRS; CDR2 reads YFSETQ. The CDR3 loop is CVSSLGRNYGYTF. Written as DNA, the CDR3 is TGCGTCAGCAGCTTGGGCAGGAACTATGGCTACACCTTC.

Notes on this clonotype: Relative to the germline gene, one junction end is altered; a read error may explain this. J is TRBJ1-5 and V is TRBV6-1; 8 nucleotides agree with TRBD1. The length of the CDR3 is 13 residues. CDR1 and CDR2 (germline): MNHNS, SASEGT. The CDR3 sequence is CVSSTGGRGPQHF. CDR3 DNA: TGTGTCAGCAGTACAGGGGGAAGGGGGCCCCAGCATTTT.

The chain joins TRBV12-3 or TRBV12-4 to TRBJ1-1; tentatively, D is TRBD1 (6 bases). The CDR3 runs to 16 residues. The V end was cut by 4 bases, the J end by 3 bases, with 18 bases between. In nucleotides, the CDR3 is TGTGCCAGCAGTTACGAGTTCGGGGGACAATACACTGAAGCTTTCTTT. It yields the protein CASSYEFGGQYTEAFF.

In its sample, this clonotype was seen a few times. This sequence joins TRBV9 and TRBJ1-1; a weak D match, TRBD1 (6 bases). CDR1 is SGDLS, CDR2 YYNGEE, per germline. CDR3 length equals 17 residues. V lost 4 bases and J 11 bases, leaving 30 bases between the germline ends. The CDR3 DNA reads TGTGCCAGCAGCCCCCAGCCCGGGGGGAAGACAGGTCGGAAGGCTTTCTTT. Amino acid sequence: CASSPQPGGKTGRKAFF.

Regarding this clonotype: This may come from a read error, since a much larger clone is one base off. This chain uses TRBV9 with TRBJ2-7; TRBD1 is a possible D gene (6 bases). The CDR3 runs to 14 residues. Trimming stripped 4 bases from V and 3 bases from J, with 14 bases between. The V gene's germline CDR1 is SGDLS and CDR2 YYNGEE. DNA of the CDR3: TGTGCCAGCAGCTCGCGACAGGCAGGCTACGAGCAGTACTTC. Its translation is CASSSRQAGYEQYF. Together with reference TRBV9 and TRBJ2-7, the CDR3 gives the full variable domain: DSGVTQTPKHLITATGQRVTLRCSPRSGDLSVYWYQQSLDQGLQFLIQYYNGEERAKGNILERFSAQQFPDLHSELNLSSLELGDSALYFCASSSRQAGYEQYFGPGTRLTVT.

This clonotype was counted a few times. The rearrangement links TRBV29-1 to TRBJ1-1; possibly TRBD1 for D (5 bases). The ends were cut back, 8 bases at V and 6 bases at J, with 13 bases in the middle. The V gene's germline CDR1 is SQVTM and CDR2 ANQGSEA. The CDR3 extends over 11 amino acids. This chain's CDR3 is CSLMGDAEAFF. As DNA, the CDR3 is TGCAGCTTAATGGGGGACGCTGAAGCTTTCTTT.

At least ten counts were recorded for this clonotype. The chain has TRBV12-3 or TRBV12-4 and TRBJ1-5, with no clear D. The CDR3 consists of 11 residues. The V end lost 8 bases, the J end lost 6 bases, and 8 bases lay between the germline ends. Here the CDR3 DNA reads TGTGCCAGCGCAGAAGGTCAGCCCCAGCATTTT. It specifies CASAEGQPQHF.

This clonotype was observed many times. This chain joins TRBV10-3 and TRBJ2-5, with 10 bases matching TRBD2. This CDR3 is built from 14 residues. Unmatched junction bases numbered 5, after V lost 5 bases and J lost 5 bases. CDR1 and CDR2 (germline): ENHRY, SYGVKD. The CDR3 nucleotides are TGTGCCATCAGTAAAGCGGGGGGGCGCGAGACCCAGTACTTC. Translation: CAISKAGGRETQYF.

The CDR3: CASSFFPQRTNTGELFF. The CDR3 DNA reads TGCGCCAGCAGTTTTTTCCCCCAGCGTACGAACACCGGGGAGCTGTTTTTT. This chain links TRBV5-1 with TRBJ2-2; D is ambiguous. Per germline, CDR1 SGHRS and CDR2 YFSETQ. This CDR3 is 17 amino acids long. V was clipped by 5 bases and J by 0 bases, with 17 bases between them.

J is TRBJ1-1 and V is TRBV7-3; perhaps TRBD1 as D (6 bases). The V gene lost 2 bases and the J gene lost 0 bases, with 10 bases spanning the gap. The germline CDR1 and CDR2 sequences are SGHTA and FQGTGA. The CDR3 is 15 amino acids. The CDR3 loop is CASSLRGGLNTEAFF. The CDR3, as DNA: TGTGCCAGCAGCTTACGAGGGGGGCTGAACACTGAAGCTTTCTTT.

This clonotype occurred many times. This chain connects TRBV19 to TRBJ1-5; D ambiguous. There are 13 residues in the CDR3. The V gene's germline CDR1 is LNHDA and CDR2 SQIVND (reference sequence). V was trimmed by 5 bases and J by 5 bases, leaving 10 bases between them. In DNA, the CDR3 is TGTGCCAGTAGTCAGTTGGTAGATCAGCCCCAGCATTTT. This encodes CASSQLVDQPQHF.

Many counts were recorded for this clonotype. Here the CDR3 DNA reads TGTGCCAGCAGCGCGGACAGGGGGGACACTGAAGCTTTCTTT. This sequence encodes CASSADRGDTEAFF. The V call is TRBV9, the J call TRBJ1-1; the match to TRBD1 covers 10 bases. Germline V gene data show CDR1 as SGDLS and CDR2 as YYNGEE. Germline trimming cut 3 bases from V and 3 bases from J; bases unmatched to any gene: 2. The CDR3 spans 14 residues.

This chain joins TRBV4-1 and TRBJ1-5; D is unresolved. Germline V gene data show CDR1 as MGHRA and CDR2 as YSYEKL. This CDR3 has 16 residues. Trimming removed 1 base from V and 7 bases from J, with 17 bases in between. The CDR3 DNA reads TGCGCCAGCAGCCAAGTAAGCCACCCGGTGAGCCAGCCCCAGCATTTT. Amino acids: CASSQVSHPVSQPQHF.

The chain is built from TRBV29-1 and TRBJ2-7; 9 nucleotides match TRBD1. There are 14 residues in the CDR3. The V segment lost 6 bases and the J segment 5 bases; nucleotides outside the gene matches: 11. Germline V gene data show CDR1 as SQVTM and CDR2 as ANQGSEA. The CDR3 DNA is TGCAGCGTGGACCTGGGACAGGGTTTGGACGAGCAGTACTTC. It codes for CSVDLGQGLDEQYF.

Many counts were recorded for this clonotype. The V gene is TRBV5-1, the J gene TRBJ1-1; TRBD1 agrees at 9 bases. CDR1 SGHRS and CDR2 YFSETQ come from the germline V gene. This CDR3 region has 14 residues. V dropped 9 bases and J dropped 3; count of bases not matched to a gene: 9. The CDR3 region has the DNA TGCGCCACCAGTCCCGGGACAGGGTACACTGAAGCTTTCTTT. It yields the protein CATSPGTGYTEAFF.

This clonotype was observed at least ten times. The V gene is TRBV24-1, the J gene TRBJ2-5; D gene ambiguous. The CDR3 contains 13 residues. Germline V gene data show CDR1 as KGHDR and CDR2 as SFDVKD. Trimming took off 9 bases at V and 1 base at J, with 11 bases between the two ends. CDR3 residues: CATPGVLQETQYF. The CDR3 DNA is TGTGCCACCCCTGGGGTTCTCCAAGAGACCCAGTACTTC.